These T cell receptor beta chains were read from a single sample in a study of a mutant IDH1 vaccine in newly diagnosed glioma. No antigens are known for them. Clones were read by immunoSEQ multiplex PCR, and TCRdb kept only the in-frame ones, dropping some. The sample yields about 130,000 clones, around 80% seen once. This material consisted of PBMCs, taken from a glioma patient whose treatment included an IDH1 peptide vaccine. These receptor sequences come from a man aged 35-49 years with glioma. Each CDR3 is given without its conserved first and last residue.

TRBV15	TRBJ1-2	ATSRDMGGNFEYT
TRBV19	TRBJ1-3	ASRRDSGNTIY
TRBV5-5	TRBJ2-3	ASSFSGSADTQY
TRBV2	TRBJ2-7	ARGLAGEHEQY
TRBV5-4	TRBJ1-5	ASSLGGINQPQH
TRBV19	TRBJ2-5	ASRRKAGGETQY
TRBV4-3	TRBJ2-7	ASSQGDPSYEQY
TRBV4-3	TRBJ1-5	ASSQWVGLSEPQH
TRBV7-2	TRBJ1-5	ASSLDLGDNQPQH
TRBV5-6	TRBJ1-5	ASSFGQVNQPQH
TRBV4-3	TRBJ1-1	ASSQEMGGNTEAF
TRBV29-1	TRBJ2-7	SVVRGTYEQY
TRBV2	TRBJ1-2	ASSGGAYGYT
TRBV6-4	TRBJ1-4	ASSLSNEKLF
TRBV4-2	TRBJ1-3	ASSQEGSSGNTIY
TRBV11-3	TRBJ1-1	ASSLGTGQAF
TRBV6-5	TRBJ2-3	ASSSLGDYTDTQY
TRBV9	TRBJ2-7	ASSPGGYEQY
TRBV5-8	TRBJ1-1	ASSYGGTEAF
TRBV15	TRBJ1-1	ATMGQGLNAEAF
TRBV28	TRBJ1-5	ASVRDALNQPQH
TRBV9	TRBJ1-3	ASSVGSGNTIY
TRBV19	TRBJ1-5	ASSIQAASNQPQH
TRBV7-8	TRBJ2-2	ASSFVGTGELF
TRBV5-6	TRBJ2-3	ASSSIMEGEDTQY
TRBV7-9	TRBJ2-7	ASSAKDRVPLGEQY
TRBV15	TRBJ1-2	ATSRDTPGGGNGYT
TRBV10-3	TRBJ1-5	AISGAGGQPQH
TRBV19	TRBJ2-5	ASRDREETQY
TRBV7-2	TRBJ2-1	ASSQKRGGRNEQF
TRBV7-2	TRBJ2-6	ASSPQGAGVLSGANVLT
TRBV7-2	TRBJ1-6	ASSLVWNSPLH
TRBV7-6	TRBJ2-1	ASSLQAGTIYNEQF
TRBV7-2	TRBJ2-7	ASSFALTGVYEQY
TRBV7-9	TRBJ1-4	ASSLLGRGNNEKLF
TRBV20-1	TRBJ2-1	SGRVYNEQF
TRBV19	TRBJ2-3	ASSPRVGRGTDTQY
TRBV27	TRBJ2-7	ASSSRAAVYEQY
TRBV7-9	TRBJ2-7	ASSLGAAGSAYEQY
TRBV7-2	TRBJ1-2	ASTRAGVYGYT
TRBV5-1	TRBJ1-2	ASSLPGNGGYT
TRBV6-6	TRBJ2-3	ASSWGLAGGPDTQY
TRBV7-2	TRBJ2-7	ASSLYVRSGGGSPEQY
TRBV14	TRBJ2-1	ASSQKSLPGLAGYNEQF
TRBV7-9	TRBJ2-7	ASSFGATYEQY
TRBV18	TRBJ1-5	ASSDSRWGIQPQH
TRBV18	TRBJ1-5	ASSPSQGAQSNQPQH
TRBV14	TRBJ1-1	ASSLGTGNTEAF
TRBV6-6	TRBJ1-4	ASSQTGTGYEKLF
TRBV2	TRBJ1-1	ASRPGTVNTEAF
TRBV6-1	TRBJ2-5	ASSERGVGETQY
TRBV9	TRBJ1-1	ASSVGTLGNTEAF
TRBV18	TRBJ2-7	ASSPRSYEQY